The rows below give T cell receptor beta chains drawn from one sample of a study of CD8 T cells in ankylosing spondylitis. MiXCR, applied by TCRdb to the 5' RACE reads, yields one record per CDR3 protein. The repertoire has some 270,000 distinct CDR3 sequences, about 18% of them found once; the top ten carry 25% to 40%. Sequencing was done on a sample of blood, either unsorted or a sorted T cell fraction (not recorded which). Every receptor here comes from a male donor with ankylosing spondylitis or in good health (not recorded which). CDR3s include the opening cysteine and the closing phenylalanine or tryptophan. Each record gives: V gene, J gene, clone size, D gene, CDR3 DNA, CDR3 protein. A D gene is named only where the DNA matches it firmly. Only part of the rows carry a size: once, few, many, or a class if the clone is expanded.

TRBV20-1	TRBJ2-3	-	-	TGCAGTGCTGGCCGGGACACCTACACAGATACGCAGTATTTT	CSAGRDTYTDTQYF
TRBV7-9	TRBJ2-4	-	-	TGTGCCAGCAGCTTAGTGGGTTTGGACAAAAACATTCAGTACTTC	CASSLVGLDKNIQYF
TRBV27	TRBJ2-7	-	-	TGTGCCAGCACCTCTTCCGGGACAACCTTCTACGAGCAGTACTTC	CASTSSGTTFYEQYF
TRBV28	TRBJ2-7	-	-	TGTGCCAGCAGACCAGGGACTCGAACCTACGAGCAGTACTTC	CASRPGTRTYEQYF
TRBV5-1	TRBJ2-7	-	TRBD1	TGCGCCAGCAGCTCGGAACCGGGACAGGCCTACGAGCAGTACTTC	CASSSEPGQAYEQYF
TRBV27	TRBJ2-7	-	TRBD1	TGTGCCAGCAGTTCGGTGGACAGGGGGCTGGTCGAGCAGTACTTC	CASSSVDRGLVEQYF
TRBV6-1	TRBJ1-5	many	TRBD1	TGTGCCAGCAGGAGCACAGGGGGTAGGGATCAGCCCCAGCATTTT	CASRSTGGRDQPQHF
TRBV5-1	TRBJ2-1	few	TRBD1	TGCGCCAGCAGCACCCAGGGGGATTACAATGAGCAGTTCTTC	CASSTQGDYNEQFF
TRBV15	TRBJ2-2	many	TRBD1	TGTGCCACCAGCACCCGGGACAGGGCGCCCGGGGAGCTGTTTTTT	CATSTRDRAPGELFF
TRBV4-1	TRBJ2-7	-	TRBD2	TGCGCCAGCAGCCCCAGCTATGCGGGAGGCGAGCAGTACTTC	CASSPSYAGGEQYF
TRBV12-3/TRBV12-4	TRBJ2-5	few	-	TGTGCCAGCAGTCCCGGGGAACAAGAGACCCAGTACTTC	CASSPGEQETQYF
TRBV29-1	TRBJ2-4	few	TRBD2	TGCAGCGTTCGCCCCGGCTTGCAGCGGGAGGGCAAAAACATTCAGTACTTC	CSVRPGLQREGKNIQYF
TRBV29-1	TRBJ2-7	few	TRBD2	TGCAGCGGGGCTAGCGGGAGCTCCTACGAGCAGTACTTC	CSGASGSSYEQYF
TRBV18	TRBJ2-6	many	TRBD1	TGTGCCAGCTCACCGACAGGGTTTATCCCTGGGGCCAACGTCCTGACTTTC	CASSPTGFIPGANVLTF
TRBV5-6	TRBJ2-3	many	-	TGTGCCAGCAGCTTGGAGGTGTCGATCGGGACAGATACGCAGTATTTT	CASSLEVSIGTDTQYF
TRBV9	TRBJ1-2	-	TRBD1	TGTGCCAGCCGCTCTGAGGGGGCAACCTATGGCTACACCTTC	CASRSEGATYGYTF
TRBV20-1	TRBJ1-5	few	-	TGCAGTGCTAGTGGCGGGTTATTATTAAATCAGCCCCAGCATTTT	CSASGGLLLNQPQHF
TRBV25-1	TRBJ2-7	-	-	TGTGCCAGCAGTGATTCCTCCCCGTACTACGAGCAGTACTTC	CASSDSSPYYEQYF
TRBV4-3	TRBJ2-7	few	-	TGCGCCAGCAGCCAAGGGTGGGGGATCTACGAGCAGTACTTC	CASSQGWGIYEQYF
TRBV18	TRBJ2-1	few	-	TGTGCCAGCTCACCAGGGTATTCGTATCCCTACAATGAGCAGTTCTTC	CASSPGYSYPYNEQFF
TRBV12-3/TRBV12-4	TRBJ1-1	-	-	TGTGCCAGCAGCCGAGCCCAGGGCACTGAAGCTTTCTTT	CASSRAQGTEAFF
TRBV12-3/TRBV12-4	TRBJ2-2	many	-	TGTGCCAGCAGGGGTTCAGTCAGTACCGGGGAGCTGTTTTTT	CASRGSVSTGELFF
TRBV9	TRBJ1-3	few	-	TGTGCCAGCAGCTCCCCCGAGGGGGAACGGCTTGGAAACACCATATATTTT	CASSSPEGERLGNTIYF
TRBV6-1	TRBJ2-7	-	TRBD1	TGTGCCAGCAGTGAAATGACAGGGACCTACGAGCAGTACTTC	CASSEMTGTYEQYF
TRBV6-5	TRBJ2-7	once	-	TGTGCCAGCAGTTACGGGATGGGAGGTGAGCAGTACTTC	CASSYGMGGEQYF
TRBV9	TRBJ2-7	-	-	TGTGCCAGCAGCGTAGTCATCCGCCGGGGGTCGGTTCAGCAGTACTTC	CASSVVIRRGSVQQYF
TRBV5-1	TRBJ2-7	-	-	TGCGCCAGCAGCTTAGGGGGACGGGTCTACGAGCAGTACTTC	CASSLGGRVYEQYF
TRBV6-5	TRBJ1-1	many	TRBD1	TGTGCCAGCAGCTTAGACAGGGGGCGGGGGACTGAAGCTTTCTTT	CASSLDRGRGTEAFF
TRBV20-1	TRBJ2-3	-	TRBD2	TGCAGTGCCCCACCCCTGGCGGGAGGGCTTGCAGATACGCAGTATTTT	CSAPPLAGGLADTQYF
TRBV27	TRBJ2-3	-	TRBD1	TGTGCCAGCAGCTTGACAGGGAAGACAGATACGCAGTATTTT	CASSLTGKTDTQYF
TRBV10-3	TRBJ2-7	-	TRBD2	TGTGCCATCAGTGACGGGGGGGGCACCTACGAGCAGTACTTC	CAISDGGGTYEQYF
TRBV7-9	TRBJ2-1	many	-	TGTGCCAGCAGCGCAATTGTGCCGGGAGATTCGGTAAATGAGCAGTTCTTC	CASSAIVPGDSVNEQFF
TRBV9	TRBJ2-7	-	-	TGTGCCAGCAGCCTACGCGGGGATCACGAGCAGTACTTC	CASSLRGDHEQYF
TRBV7-9	TRBJ2-3	many	-	TGTGCCAGCTCAGAGGTCCACACAGATACGCAGTATTTT	CASSEVHTDTQYF
TRBV6-2/TRBV6-3	TRBJ2-7	-	-	TGTGCCAGCAGTTACACGGTTCCCTACGAGCAGTACTTC	CASSYTVPYEQYF
TRBV18	TRBJ2-1	-	TRBD2	TGTGCCAGCTCACCACTGGGACTAGCGGCCTACAATGAGCAGTTCTTC	CASSPLGLAAYNEQFF
TRBV7-9	TRBJ1-1	-	-	TGTGCCAGCAGCTTAGTACAGCTGGCCACTGAAGCTTTCTTT	CASSLVQLATEAFF
TRBV4-3	TRBJ2-1	-	TRBD1	TGCGCCAGCAGCCATATCGGGACAGGGGGCGCAGATGAGCAGTTCTTC	CASSHIGTGGADEQFF
TRBV27	TRBJ2-7	many	TRBD2	TGTGCCAGCAGTTTTGGAGCGGGAGCCTCCTACGAGCAGTACTTC	CASSFGAGASYEQYF
TRBV12-3/TRBV12-4	TRBJ2-3	few	TRBD2	TGTGCCAGCAGTTACGCGATAGCGGGAGGGCCAACAGATACGCAGTATTTT	CASSYAIAGGPTDTQYF
TRBV7-9	TRBJ2-7	few	TRBD1	TGTGCCAGCAGTCAGGGGTGGGGACAGGGACACTACGAGCAGTACTTC	CASSQGWGQGHYEQYF
TRBV24-1	TRBJ2-1	few	TRBD2	TGTGCCACCAGTGATTTGCCCGGGACTAGCGGGACGAATGAGCAGTTCTTC	CATSDLPGTSGTNEQFF
TRBV28	TRBJ2-1	-	TRBD2	TGTGCCAGCACACAGGGTAACGCGGGAGGCAATGAGCAGTTCTTC	CASTQGNAGGNEQFF
TRBV28	TRBJ2-4	-	TRBD2	TGTGCCAGCAGTGGGGGGGACGGGAAAAACATTCAGTACTTC	CASSGGDGKNIQYF
TRBV27	TRBJ2-5	few	-	TGTGCCAGCAGTCCTCAGGGTCCACAAGAGACCCAGTACTTC	CASSPQGPQETQYF
TRBV9	TRBJ2-1	-	TRBD1	TGTGCCAGCACAACTCCACAGGGGGAGAACAATGAGCAGTTCTTC	CASTTPQGENNEQFF
TRBV6-5	TRBJ2-1	many	TRBD2	TGTGCCAGCAGTTACAGCCCCGGGGGGTGGGACAATGAGCAGTTCTTC	CASSYSPGGWDNEQFF
TRBV19	TRBJ2-1	few	TRBD2	TGTGCCAGTAGTATAGTCTTAGCGGGGAGCTCCTACAATGAGCAGTTCTTC	CASSIVLAGSSYNEQFF
TRBV6-1	TRBJ2-1	few	-	TGTGCCAGCAGTGATCCGGGACACCAATACAATGAGCAGTTCTTC	CASSDPGHQYNEQFF
TRBV3-1	TRBJ2-6	many	-	TGTGCCAGCAGCCAAGGTTCGGGCAGTGGGGCCAACGTCCTGACTTTC	CASSQGSGSGANVLTF